The T cell receptor beta chain described here comes from a study of vaccination and CD4 T cells after COVID-19. Overall study: Overlapping SARS-CoV-2, HCoV-NL63, HCoV-OC43 and HCoV-229E spike peptides were used to stimulate cells. Some control cultures received a CEFX pool, which served as the positive control. Others received an HIV-1 Nef pool or no peptide.

An Oncomine TCR Beta short-read assay was used to sequence the DNA from cultured CD4+ T cells. Genomic DNA extraction was carried out from cultured CD4+ T cells. TCRdb fed the PCR reads into MiXCR, producing one record per CDR3 protein. The sample lists approximately 20,000 distinct CDR3 sequences; around 80% were seen once. The CDR3 spans 15 residues. Germline values: CDR1 MNHEY, CDR2 SVGEGT. V lost 6 bases, J lost 5 bases, and 10 bases stayed unmatched. Notes on this clonotype: Its antigen is as yet unknown.

Treatment noted: approximately nine-day PBMC culture with coronavirus spike peptide pools or control peptides (ViraFEST assay). Half the medium was replaced with fresh IL-2 medium on days 3 and 7. The gene calls are TRBV6-2 or TRBV6-3 and TRBJ1-5, with 7 bases matching TRBD1. The specimen comprised CD4+ T cells from blood, cultured in vitro, sampled after SARS-CoV-2 vaccination. This sequence was found in a human donor who received a COVID-19 vaccine. The chain's CDR3 is CASSSQGGIYQPQHF. CDR3 DNA: TGTGCCAGCAGCTCCCAAGGGGGCATATATCAGCCCCAGCATTTT.